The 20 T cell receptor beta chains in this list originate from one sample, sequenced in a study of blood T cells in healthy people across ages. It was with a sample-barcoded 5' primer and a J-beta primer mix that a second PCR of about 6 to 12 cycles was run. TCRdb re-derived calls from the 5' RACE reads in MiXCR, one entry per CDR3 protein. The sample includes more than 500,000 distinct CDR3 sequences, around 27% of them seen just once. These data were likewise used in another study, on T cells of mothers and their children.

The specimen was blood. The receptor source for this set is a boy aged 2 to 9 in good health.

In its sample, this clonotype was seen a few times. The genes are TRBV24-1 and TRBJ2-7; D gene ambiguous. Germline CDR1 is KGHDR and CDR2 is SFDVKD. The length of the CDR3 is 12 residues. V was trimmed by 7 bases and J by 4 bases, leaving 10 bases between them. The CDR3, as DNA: TGTGCCACCAGACTTTACGCTTACGAGCAGTACTTC. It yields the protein CATRLYAYEQYF.

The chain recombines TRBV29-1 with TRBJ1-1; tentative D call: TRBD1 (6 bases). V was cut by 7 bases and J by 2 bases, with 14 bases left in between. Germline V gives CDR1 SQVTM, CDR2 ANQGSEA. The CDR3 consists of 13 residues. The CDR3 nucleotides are TGCAGCGCGGAGGGGGGGGAAAACACTGAAGCTTTCTTT. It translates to CSAEGGENTEAFF.

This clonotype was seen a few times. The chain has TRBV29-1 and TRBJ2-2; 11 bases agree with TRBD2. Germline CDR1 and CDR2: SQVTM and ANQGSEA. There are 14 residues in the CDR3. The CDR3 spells CTALAGAWDGELFF. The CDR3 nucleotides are TGCACCGCACTAGCGGGGGCTTGGGACGGGGAGCTGTTTTTT.

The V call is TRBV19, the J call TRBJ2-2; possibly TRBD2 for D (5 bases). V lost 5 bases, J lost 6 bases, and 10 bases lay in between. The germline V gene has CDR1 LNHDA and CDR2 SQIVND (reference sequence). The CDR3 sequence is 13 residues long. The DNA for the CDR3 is TGTGCCAGTAGTGGGGAGTACTCCGGGGAGCTGTTTTTT. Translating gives CASSGEYSGELFF.

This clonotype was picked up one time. The CDR3 nucleotides read TGCAGTGCCGTTTTAGACGCGGCTTACCCGAACACTGAAGCTTTCTTT. Amino acids: CSAVLDAAYPNTEAFF. The chain is built from TRBV20-1 and TRBJ1-1; D uncertain. Germline V gene lookup returns CDR1 DFQATT and CDR2 SNEGSKA (reference sequence). The length of the CDR3 is 16 residues. V was cut by 6 bases and J by 1 base, with 21 bases left in between.

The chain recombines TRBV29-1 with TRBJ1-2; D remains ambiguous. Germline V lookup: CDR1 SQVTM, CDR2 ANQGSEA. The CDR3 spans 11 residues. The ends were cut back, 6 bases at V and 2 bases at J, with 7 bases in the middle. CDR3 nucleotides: TGCAGCGTAGTCCTCAACTATGGCTACACCTTC. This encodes CSVVLNYGYTF.

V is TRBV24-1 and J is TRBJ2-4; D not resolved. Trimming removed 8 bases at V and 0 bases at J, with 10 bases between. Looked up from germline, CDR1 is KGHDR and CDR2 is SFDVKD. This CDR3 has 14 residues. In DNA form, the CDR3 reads TGTGCCACCAAGATGGCTCTAGCCAAAAACATTCAGTACTTC. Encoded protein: CATKMALAKNIQYF.

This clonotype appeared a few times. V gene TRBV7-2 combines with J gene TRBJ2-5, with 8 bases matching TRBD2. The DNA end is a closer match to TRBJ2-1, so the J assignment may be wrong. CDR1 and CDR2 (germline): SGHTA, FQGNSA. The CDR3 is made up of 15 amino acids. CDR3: CASSLRAGAYNEQFF. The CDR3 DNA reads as TGTGCCAGCAGCTTACGAGCGGGAGCGTACAATGAGCAGTTCTTC.

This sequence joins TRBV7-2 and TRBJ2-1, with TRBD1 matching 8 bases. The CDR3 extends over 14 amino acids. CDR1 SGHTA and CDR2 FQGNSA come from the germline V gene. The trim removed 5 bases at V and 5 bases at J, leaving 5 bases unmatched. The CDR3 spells CASSARTGNNEQFF. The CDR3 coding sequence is TGTGCCAGCAGCGCAAGGACAGGGAACAATGAGCAGTTCTTC.

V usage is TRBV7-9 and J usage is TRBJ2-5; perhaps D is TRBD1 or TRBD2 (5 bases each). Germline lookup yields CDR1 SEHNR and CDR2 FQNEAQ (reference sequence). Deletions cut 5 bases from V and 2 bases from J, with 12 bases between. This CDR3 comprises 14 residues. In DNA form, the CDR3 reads TGTGCCAGCAGCCCCCTGAGGGGACAAGAGACCCAGTACTTC. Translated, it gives CASSPLRGQETQYF.

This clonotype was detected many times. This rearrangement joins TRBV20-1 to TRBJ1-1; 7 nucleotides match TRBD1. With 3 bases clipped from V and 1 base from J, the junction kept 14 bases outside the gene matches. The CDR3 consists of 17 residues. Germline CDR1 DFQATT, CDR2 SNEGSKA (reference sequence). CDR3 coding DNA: TGCAGTGCTAGGCAGGGGTCATGGGGACAGACGAACACTGAAGCTTTCTTT. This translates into CSARQGSWGQTNTEAFF.

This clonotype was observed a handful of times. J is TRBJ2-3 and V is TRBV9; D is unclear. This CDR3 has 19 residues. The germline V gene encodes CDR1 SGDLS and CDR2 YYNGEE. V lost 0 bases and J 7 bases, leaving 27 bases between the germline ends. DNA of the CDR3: TGTGCCAGCAGCGTAGCCGCCATTTCGCGTGGGTACCTAGACAATACGCAGTATTTT. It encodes CASSVAAISRGYLDNTQYF.

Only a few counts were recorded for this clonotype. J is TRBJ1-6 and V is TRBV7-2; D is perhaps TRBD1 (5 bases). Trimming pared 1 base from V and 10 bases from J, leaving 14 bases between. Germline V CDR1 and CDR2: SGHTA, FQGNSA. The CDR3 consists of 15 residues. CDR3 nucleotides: TGTGCCAGCAGCTTAGTTTCGGGACGGCGCTCACCCCTCCACTTT. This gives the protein CASSLVSGRRSPLHF.

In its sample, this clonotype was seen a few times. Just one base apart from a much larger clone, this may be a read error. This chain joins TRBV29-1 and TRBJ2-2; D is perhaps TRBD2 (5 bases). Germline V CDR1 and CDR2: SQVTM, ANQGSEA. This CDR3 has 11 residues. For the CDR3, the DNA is TGCAGCGTCCTAAACACCGGGGAGCTGCTTTTT. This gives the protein CSVLNTGELLF.

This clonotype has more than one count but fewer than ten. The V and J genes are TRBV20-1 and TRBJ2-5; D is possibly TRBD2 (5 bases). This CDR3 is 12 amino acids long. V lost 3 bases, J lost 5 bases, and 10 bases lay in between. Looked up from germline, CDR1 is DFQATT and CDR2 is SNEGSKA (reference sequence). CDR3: CSASGVGETQYF. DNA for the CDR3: TGCAGTGCTAGCGGGGTGGGGGAGACCCAGTACTTC.

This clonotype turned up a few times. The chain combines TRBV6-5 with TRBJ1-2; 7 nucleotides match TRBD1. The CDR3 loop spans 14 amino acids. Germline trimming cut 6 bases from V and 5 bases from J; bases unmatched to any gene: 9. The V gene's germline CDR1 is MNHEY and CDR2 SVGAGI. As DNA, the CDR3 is TGTGCCAGCAGGCGCACGGACAGGTCTTATGGCTACACCTTC. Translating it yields CASRRTDRSYGYTF.

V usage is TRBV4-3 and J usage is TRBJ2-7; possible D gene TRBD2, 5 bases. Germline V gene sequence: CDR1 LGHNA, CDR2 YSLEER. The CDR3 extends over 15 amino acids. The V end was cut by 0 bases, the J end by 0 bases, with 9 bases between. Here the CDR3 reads CASSQDRGLSYEQYF. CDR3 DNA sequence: TGCGCCAGCAGCCAAGATAGAGGGCTCTCCTACGAGCAGTACTTC.

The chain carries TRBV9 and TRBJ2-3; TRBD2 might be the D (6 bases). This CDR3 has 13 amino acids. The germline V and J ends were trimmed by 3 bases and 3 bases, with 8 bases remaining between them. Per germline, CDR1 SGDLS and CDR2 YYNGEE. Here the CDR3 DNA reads TGTGCCAGCAGCGAGGGGACTACAGATACGCAGTATTTT. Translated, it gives CASSEGTTDTQYF.

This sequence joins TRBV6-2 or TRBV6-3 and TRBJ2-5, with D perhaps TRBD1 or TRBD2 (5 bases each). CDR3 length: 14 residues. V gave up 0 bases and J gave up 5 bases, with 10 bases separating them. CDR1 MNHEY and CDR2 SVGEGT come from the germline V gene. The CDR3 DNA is TGTGCCAGCAGTTACTCGACCGGGGCGGAGACCCAGTACTTC. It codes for CASSYSTGAETQYF.

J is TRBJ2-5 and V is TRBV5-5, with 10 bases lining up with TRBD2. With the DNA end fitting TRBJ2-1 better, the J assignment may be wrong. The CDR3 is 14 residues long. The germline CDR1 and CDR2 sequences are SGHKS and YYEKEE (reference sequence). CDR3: CASSEREGNDEQFF. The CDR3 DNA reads TGTGCCAGCAGCGAGCGGGAGGGCAACGATGAGCAGTTCTTC.